The 31 T cell receptor beta chains in this list originate from one sample, sequenced in a study of long-term antiretroviral therapy in people with HIV. Sequencing used immunoSEQ v3.0 at survey level. Repertoires were generated with immunoSEQ multiplex PCR, while TCRdb's copy carries only in-frame clones and drops some. The table has about 16,000 clones, roughly 80% seen once. The sample was unsorted PBMCs, taken less than 1.3 years before starting antiretroviral therapy. All receptors derive from a man younger than 45 with HIV.

V gene TRBV6-5 combines with J gene TRBJ2-2, with unresolved D. This CDR3 contains 14 residues. Looked up from germline, CDR1 is MNHEY and CDR2 is SVGAGI. The ends were cut back, 0 bases at V and 8 bases at J, with 10 bases in the middle. In DNA form, the CDR3 reads TGTGCCAGCAGTTACTCCTCGGCGTCGGGGGAGCTGTTTTTT. Its translation: CASSYSSASGELFF.

V usage is TRBV4-1 and J usage is TRBJ2-1; D is uncertain. Trimming shortened V by 3 bases and J by 5 bases, and 5 bases separated the two germline ends. The CDR3 covers 12 residues. Germline assignment: CDR1 MGHRA and CDR2 YSYEKL. The CDR3 coding sequence is TGCGCCAGCAGCCACCTAAACAATGAGCAGTTCTTC. This translates into CASSHLNNEQFF.

The chain links TRBV7-2 to TRBJ2-7; D is unclear. Deletions cut 7 bases from V and 6 bases from J, with 25 bases between. Germline assignment: CDR1 SGHTA and CDR2 FQGNSA. CDR3 length: 16 amino acids. CDR3 loop: CASNPEKQIPLLEQYF. CDR3 nucleotides: TGTGCCAGCAACCCAGAGAAACAGATTCCTCTTCTCGAGCAGTACTTC. The full variable domain, with the rest looked up from reference TRBV7-2 and TRBJ2-7, is GAGVSQSPSNKVTEKGKDVELRCDPISGHTALYWYRQSLGQGLEFLIYFQGNSAPDKSGLPSDRFSAERTGGSVSTLTIQRTQQEDSAVYLCASNPEKQIPLLEQYFGPGTRLTVT.

V and J are TRBV27 and TRBJ1-5; D perhaps matches TRBD1 (5 bases). The CDR3 sequence is 16 residues long. Trimming took 3 bases from V and 0 from J, leaving 12 bases between them. Germline values: CDR1 MNHEY, CDR2 SMNVEV (reference sequence). The DNA for the CDR3 is TGTGCCAGCAGTTTCGACAGTCCGAATAGCAATCAGCCCCAGCATTTT. It yields the protein CASSFDSPNSNQPQHF.

This chain connects TRBV6-1 to TRBJ1-2; no definite D call. CDR1 MNHNS and CDR2 SASEGT come from the germline V gene. Trimming removed 6 bases at V and 3 bases at J, with 8 bases between. The CDR3 has 12 amino acids. The CDR3 protein is CASRRTDYGYTF. DNA of the CDR3: TGTGCCAGCAGGAGGACGGACTATGGCTACACCTTC.

The J gene is TRBJ2-7, the V gene TRBV4-1; 7 positions match TRBD1. Trimming at V came to 1 base and at J to 2 bases, leaving 2 bases not matched to a gene. Germline CDR1 and CDR2: MGHRA and YSYEKL. CDR3 length: 14 residues. The CDR3, as DNA: TGCGCCAGCAGCCAAGGGACAGGACCCTACGAGCAGTACTTC. Its protein product is CASSQGTGPYEQYF.

This clone has just one count. The chain couples TRBV28 to TRBJ1-5; unclear D gene. CDR1 MDHEN and CDR2 SYDVKM come from the germline V gene. This CDR3 has 12 amino acids. Trimming took 10 bases from V and 2 from J, leaving 9 bases between them. CDR3 DNA sequence: TGTGCCAACTCGGAGGGCAATCAGCCCCAGCATTTT. Protein: CANSEGNQPQHF.

The rearrangement links TRBV7-6 to TRBJ2-7, with 7 bases aligning to TRBD1. The CDR3 covers 15 residues. Germline V gene lookup returns CDR1 SGHVS and CDR2 FNYEAQ. The junction had 8 bases not matched to a gene; V was cut back by 5 bases and J by 1 base. CDR3: CASSVYRQGSYEQYF. The CDR3 nucleotides read TGTGCCAGCAGCGTATACCGACAGGGTTCCTACGAGCAGTACTTC.

The chain recombines TRBV10-3 with TRBJ2-1, with TRBD2 identical over 10 bases. V trimming: 6 bases; J trimming: 6 bases; junction bases outside the gene matches: 14. Looked up from germline, CDR1 is ENHRY and CDR2 is SYGVKD. This CDR3 has 17 residues. Here the CDR3 DNA reads TGTGCCATCAGCGAAACAGGGAGCGGGGGGGCCGGCAATGAGCAGTTCTTC. This sequence encodes CAISETGSGGAGNEQFF.

The chain carries TRBV5-1 and TRBJ1-2, with D uncertain. Per the germline V gene, CDR1 is SGHRS and CDR2 is YFSETQ. The V end lost 6 bases, the J end lost 5 bases, and 11 bases lay between the germline ends. CDR3 length: 12 amino acids. Written as DNA, the CDR3 is TGCGCCAGCACCACCGACGGATATGGCTACACCTTC. This codes for CASTTDGYGYTF. Full variable domain (missing parts from reference TRBV5-1 and TRBJ1-2): KAGVTQTPRYLIKTRGQQVTLSCSPISGHRSVSWYQQTPGQGLQFLFEYFSETQRNKGNFPGRFSGRQFSNSRSEMNVSTLELGDSALYLCASTTDGYGYTFGSGTRLTVV.

This clone was detected only once. The chain carries TRBV7-6 and TRBJ2-7; D gene ambiguous. Germline V gives CDR1 SGHVS, CDR2 FNYEAQ. Trimming removed 4 bases from V and 5 bases from J, with 21 bases in between. The CDR3 contains 16 residues. CDR3 sequence: CASSSKAVGLGHEQYF. The CDR3 DNA is TGTGCCAGCAGCTCTAAGGCCGTGGGCCTAGGTCACGAGCAGTACTTC.

V gene TRBV29-1 combines with J gene TRBJ1-2; weak D call: TRBD1 (6 bases). This CDR3 is built from 14 residues. Germline CDR1 SQVTM, CDR2 ANQGSEA. Trimming cost V 3 bases and J 3 bases, with 14 bases left between them. The CDR3 nucleotides are TGCAGCGTTGATCGGCAGGGGCCAGACTATGGCTACACCTTC. Encoded protein: CSVDRQGPDYGYTF.

The chain uses TRBV7-9 and TRBJ2-3; TRBD2 agrees at 9 bases. CDR3 size: 17 residues. V lost 2 bases, J lost 4 bases, and 10 bases stayed unmatched. Germline V gene sequence: CDR1 SEHNR, CDR2 FQNEAQ (reference sequence). CDR3 nucleotide sequence: TGTGCCAGCAGCTTAATCCCGGCGGGGGGGCAGGCAGATACGCAGTATTTT. It codes for CASSLIPAGGQADTQYF.

CDR3 residues: CSVGSSLNEKLFF. The CDR3 DNA is TGCAGCGTTGGGTCGAGCCTAAATGAAAAACTGTTTTTT. The genes are TRBV29-1 and TRBJ1-4; D unclear. V dropped 4 bases and J dropped 5 bases, with 11 bases sitting between them. CDR3 length equals 13 residues. Per the germline V gene, CDR1 is SQVTM and CDR2 is ANQGSEA.

The table lists this clone with a few counts. The V and J genes are TRBV28 and TRBJ1-3, with D perhaps TRBD1 (5 bases). Germline CDR1 is MDHEN and CDR2 is SYDVKM. The CDR3 length is 13 residues. CDR3: CGGRRSSGNTIYF. The CDR3 coding sequence is TGTGGGGGACGGAGAAGCTCTGGAAACACCATATATTTT.

The chain carries TRBV7-8 and TRBJ1-1; 7 bases are a match to TRBD1. Germline V gene data show CDR1 as SGHVS and CDR2 as FQNEAQ. J gave up 4 bases and V 8 bases, and 7 bases lay outside the gene matches. This CDR3 is built from 13 residues. The CDR3 DNA follows: TGTGCCAGCCTACTGACAGGGTCCACTGAAGCTTTCTTT. It codes for CASLLTGSTEAFF.

The V gene is TRBV4-3, the J gene TRBJ2-7; no clear D. Germline-derived CDR1 and CDR2 are LGHNA and YSLEER. Trimming removed 1 base at V and 2 bases at J, with 9 bases between. The CDR3 has 14 residues. Here the CDR3 DNA reads TGCGCCAGCAGCCAAGTACATCTACCCTACGAGCAGTACTTC. Its protein is CASSQVHLPYEQYF.

This rearrangement joins TRBV15 to TRBJ1-4; unclear D gene. The V gene's germline CDR1 is LNHNV and CDR2 YYDKDF (reference sequence). V gave up 0 bases and J gave up 0 bases, with 5 bases separating them. The CDR3 is made up of 15 amino acids. CDR3 loop: CATSRDGTTNEKLFF. For the CDR3, the DNA is TGTGCCACCAGCAGAGATGGCACAACTAATGAAAAACTGTTTTTT.

V and J are TRBV5-5 and TRBJ1-1; D is uncertain. This CDR3 is 14 amino acids long. The ends were cut back, 2 bases at V and 5 bases at J, with 13 bases in the middle. The germline V gene has CDR1 SGHKS and CDR2 YYEKEE (reference sequence). CDR3 sequence reads: CASSFGQTGTEAFF. The CDR3 DNA reads as TGTGCCAGCAGCTTTGGTCAAACGGGGACTGAAGCTTTCTTT.

The chain couples TRBV6-1 to TRBJ2-5; possible D gene TRBD1, 6 bases. V lost 10 bases and J 3 bases, leaving 18 bases between the germline ends. Germline CDR1 is MNHNS and CDR2 is SASEGT. This CDR3 contains 14 residues. The CDR3 here is CATALDRTEETQYF. DNA of the CDR3: TGTGCCACCGCTCTGGACAGAACTGAAGAGACCCAGTACTTC.

This rearrangement joins TRBV5-4 to TRBJ2-3; D is ambiguous. Trimming took off 5 bases at V and 0 bases at J, with 4 bases between the two ends. This CDR3 contains 12 residues. Germline assignment: CDR1 SGHNT and CDR2 YYREEE (reference sequence). CDR3 residues: CASSKSTDTQYF. The CDR3 coding sequence is TGTGCCAGCAGTAAAAGCACAGATACGCAGTATTTT.

The J gene is TRBJ2-7, the V gene TRBV4-3, with 9 bases aligning to TRBD2. This CDR3 is 14 amino acids long. Per the germline V gene, CDR1 is LGHNA and CDR2 is YSLEER. Trimming cost V 3 bases and J 0 bases; bases outside gene matches: 0. The chain's CDR3 is CASSQTSGSYEQYF. The CDR3 coding sequence is TGCGCCAGCAGCCAGACTAGCGGCTCCTACGAGCAGTACTTC.

The rearrangement uses TRBV19 and TRBJ2-2; 10 bases match TRBD1. The V segment lost 5 bases and the J segment 4 bases; nucleotides outside the gene matches: 1. The germline CDR1 and CDR2 sequences are LNHDA and SQIVND (reference sequence). The CDR3 runs 14 residues. CDR3 DNA sequence: TGTGCCAGTAGTCGGACAGGGGGCACCGGGGAGCTGTTTTTT. Amino acid sequence: CASSRTGGTGELFF.

This clone was recorded only once. This chain connects TRBV15 to TRBJ2-7; 9 bases align to TRBD1. Germline assignment: CDR1 LNHNV and CDR2 YYDKDF (reference sequence). With 5 bases clipped from V and 5 bases from J, the junction kept 7 bases outside the gene matches. The CDR3 has 14 residues. The CDR3 DNA sequence: TGTGCCACCAGCGGGACAGGGTCCTCTGACGAGCAGTACTTC. Amino acids: CATSGTGSSDEQYF.

V usage is TRBV5-4 and J usage is TRBJ1-1; D gene unclear. This CDR3 is 12 amino acids long. V was clipped by 0 bases and J by 2 bases, with 2 bases between them. Germline CDR1 reads SGHNT; CDR2 reads YYREEE (reference sequence). The CDR3 reads CASSLDNTEAFF. The CDR3 DNA is TGTGCCAGCAGCTTGGACAACACTGAAGCTTTCTTT.

This chain joins TRBV2 and TRBJ2-2; D is possibly TRBD1 or TRBD2 (5 bases each). The CDR3 has 15 residues. V was shortened by 6 bases and J by 2 bases, with 13 bases between the two germline ends. Germline V CDR1 and CDR2: SNHLY, FYNNEI. CDR3 sequence (DNA): TGTGCCAGCAGAGGTAGAAGGGACAACACCGGGGAGCTGTTTTTT. Its translation is CASRGRRDNTGELFF.

V is TRBV5-4 and J is TRBJ1-1; D gene ambiguous. This CDR3 contains 13 residues. V was cut by 1 base and J by 6 bases, with 10 bases left in between. Germline CDR1 reads SGHNT; CDR2 reads YYREEE (reference sequence). As DNA, the CDR3 is TGTGCCAGCAGCTTGTGGCAGGCCCCTGAAGCTTTCTTT. It codes for CASSLWQAPEAFF.

This sequence joins TRBV7-3 and TRBJ1-1; a weak D match, TRBD1 (6 bases). The CDR3 is 15 residues long. V was clipped by 2 bases and J by 3 bases, with 13 bases between them. Germline-derived CDR1 and CDR2 are SGHTA and FQGTGA. This chain's CDR3 is CASSLANRADTEAFF. In nucleotides, the CDR3 is TGTGCCAGCAGCTTAGCTAACAGGGCCGACACTGAAGCTTTCTTT.

The chain employs TRBV7-9 and TRBJ2-3; D not certain. Germline CDR1 is SEHNR and CDR2 is FQNEAQ (reference sequence). The CDR3 covers 13 residues. Trimming took off 5 bases at V and 4 bases at J, with 10 bases between the two ends. The CDR3 spells CASSQPSSDTQYF. The CDR3 DNA follows: TGTGCCAGCAGCCAGCCCTCCTCAGATACGCAGTATTTT.

This chain connects TRBV27 to TRBJ2-1; no clear D gene. The germline V and J ends were trimmed by 3 bases and 9 bases, with 9 bases remaining between them. The CDR3 length is 12 residues. The germline gives CDR1 MNHEY, CDR2 SMNVEV (reference sequence). CDR3 amino acids: CASSFGMTEQFF. The CDR3 nucleotides read TGTGCCAGCAGTTTCGGTATGACTGAGCAGTTCTTC.

The J gene is TRBJ2-1, the V gene TRBV6-4; unclear D gene. The CDR3 loop spans 15 amino acids. V shed 3 bases and J shed 0 bases, with 9 bases lying between them. The V gene's germline CDR1 is MRHNA and CDR2 SNTAGT. The CDR3 here is CASSEAASSYNEQFF. CDR3 coding DNA: TGTGCCAGCAGTGAGGCTGCCAGCTCCTACAATGAGCAGTTCTTC.